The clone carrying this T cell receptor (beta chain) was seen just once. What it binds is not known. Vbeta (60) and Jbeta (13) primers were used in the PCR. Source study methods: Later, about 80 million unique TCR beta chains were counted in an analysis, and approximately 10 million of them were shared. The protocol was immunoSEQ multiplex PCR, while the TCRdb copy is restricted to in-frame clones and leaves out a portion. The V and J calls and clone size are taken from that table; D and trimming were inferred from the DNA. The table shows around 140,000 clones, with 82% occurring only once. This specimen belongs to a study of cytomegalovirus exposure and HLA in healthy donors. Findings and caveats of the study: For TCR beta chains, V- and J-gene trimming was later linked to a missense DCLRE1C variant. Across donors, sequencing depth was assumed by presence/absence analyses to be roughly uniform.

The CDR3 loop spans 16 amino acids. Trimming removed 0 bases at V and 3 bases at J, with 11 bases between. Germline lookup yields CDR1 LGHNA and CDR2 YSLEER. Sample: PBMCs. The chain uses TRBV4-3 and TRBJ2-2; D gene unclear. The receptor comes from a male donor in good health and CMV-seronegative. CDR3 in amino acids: CASSQEIARDTGELFF. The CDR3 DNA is TGCGCCAGCAGCCAAGAGATTGCCCGGGACACCGGGGAGCTGTTTTTT.